The 5 T cell receptor beta chains in this list originate from one sample, sequenced in a study of T cell repertoires in cytomegalovirus infection. Each CDR3 protein gets one entry after TCRdb re-called the reads with MiXCR. The sample records a few hundred thousand distinct CDR3 sequences, about a sixth being singletons. Sequenced: PBMCs. The origin of the receptors is a human donor in good health (CMV status not recorded). Some clones in this sample may be carry-over from other donors' samples.

There are many counts of this clonotype. The chain is built from TRBV11-2 and TRBJ2-7; D perhaps matches TRBD2 (5 bases). This CDR3 contains 19 residues. Trimming stripped 5 bases from V and 0 bases from J, with 26 bases between. Germline V CDR1 and CDR2: SGHAT, FQNNGV. CDR3 residues: CASSPPPSRLAGVSYEQYF. CDR3 nucleotide sequence: TGTGCCAGCAGCCCACCGCCCTCCCGTCTTGCGGGTGTCTCCTACGAGCAGTACTTC.

This clonotype was detected ten times or more. The chain links TRBV7-2 to TRBJ2-7, with D possibly matching TRBD1 (6 bases). The V gene's germline CDR1 is SGHTA and CDR2 FQGNSA. The CDR3 covers 15 residues. Trimming took off 1 base at V and 0 bases at J, with 10 bases between the two ends. This CDR3 is CASSLGQVSSYEQYF. CDR3 sequence (DNA): TGTGCCAGCAGCTTAGGACAGGTTAGCTCCTACGAGCAGTACTTC.

This clonotype has ten or more counts. The chain joins TRBV12-3 or TRBV12-4 to TRBJ2-5; 8 bases line up with TRBD2. The CDR3 has 14 residues. Losses at the gene ends were 3 bases for V and 4 bases for J; bases not matched to a gene: 4. CDR3 region: CASSLASGPETQYF. The CDR3 DNA reads TGTGCCAGCAGTTTGGCTAGCGGGCCAGAGACCCAGTACTTC.

Only a few counts were recorded for this clonotype. The chain employs TRBV5-1 and TRBJ2-5; 9 nucleotides agree with TRBD2. CDR1 and CDR2 (germline): SGHRS, YFSETQ. V dropped 0 bases and J dropped 5; count of bases not matched to a gene: 11. CDR3 length: 17 amino acids. The CDR3 loop reads CASSLGAAGGSGETQYF. In DNA, the CDR3 is TGCGCCAGCAGCTTGGGAGCAGCGGGGGGTTCCGGGGAGACCCAGTACTTC.

This clonotype was recorded at least ten times. V gene TRBV7-2 combines with J gene TRBJ2-3, with D perhaps matching TRBD1 or TRBD2 (5 bases each). CDR1 and CDR2 (germline): SGHTA, FQGNSA. Trimming cost V 8 bases and J 4 bases, with 13 bases left between them. There are 13 residues in the CDR3. CDR3 residues: CASGRVGADTQYF. The CDR3 nucleotides read TGTGCCAGCGGCAGGGTGGGGGCAGATACGCAGTATTTT. The full variable domain, in which reference TRBV7-2 and TRBJ2-3 provide the parts outside the CDR3, is GAGVSQSPSNKVTEKGKDVELRCDPISGHTALYWYRQSLGQGLEFLIYFQGNSAPDKSGLPSDRFSAERTGGSVSTLTIQRTQQEDSAVYLCASGRVGADTQYFGPGTRLTVL.